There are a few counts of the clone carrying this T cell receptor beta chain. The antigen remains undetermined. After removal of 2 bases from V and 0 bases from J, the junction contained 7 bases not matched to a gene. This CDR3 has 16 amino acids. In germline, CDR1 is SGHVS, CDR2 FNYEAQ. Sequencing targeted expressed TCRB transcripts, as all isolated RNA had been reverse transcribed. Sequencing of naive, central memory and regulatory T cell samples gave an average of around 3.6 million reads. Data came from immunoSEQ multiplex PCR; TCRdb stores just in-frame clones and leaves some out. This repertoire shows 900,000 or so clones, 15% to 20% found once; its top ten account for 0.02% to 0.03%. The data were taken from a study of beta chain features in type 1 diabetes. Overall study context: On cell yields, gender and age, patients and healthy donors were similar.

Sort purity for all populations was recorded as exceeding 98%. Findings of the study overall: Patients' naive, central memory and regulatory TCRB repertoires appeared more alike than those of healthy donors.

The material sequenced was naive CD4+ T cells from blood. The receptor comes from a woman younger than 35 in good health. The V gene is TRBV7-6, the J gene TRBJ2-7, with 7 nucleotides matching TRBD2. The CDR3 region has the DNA TGTGCCAGCAGCTTAATGCGGGGGATGAGCTCCTACGAGCAGTACTTC. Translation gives CASSLMRGMSSYEQYF.